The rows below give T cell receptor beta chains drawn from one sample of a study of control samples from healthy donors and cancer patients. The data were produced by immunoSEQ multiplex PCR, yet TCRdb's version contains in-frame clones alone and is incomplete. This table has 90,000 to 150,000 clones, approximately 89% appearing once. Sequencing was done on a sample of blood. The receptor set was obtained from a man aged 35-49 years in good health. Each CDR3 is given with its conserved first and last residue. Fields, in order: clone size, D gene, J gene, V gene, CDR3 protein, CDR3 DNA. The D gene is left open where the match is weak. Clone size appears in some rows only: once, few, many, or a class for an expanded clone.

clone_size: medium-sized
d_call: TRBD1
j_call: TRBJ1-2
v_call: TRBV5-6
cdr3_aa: CASSPWAGGNYGYTF
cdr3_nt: TGTGCCAGCAGCCCCTGGGCAGGGGGCAACTATGGCTACACCTTC

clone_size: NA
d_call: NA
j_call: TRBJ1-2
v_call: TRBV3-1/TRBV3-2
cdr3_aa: CASSQGQAVYGYTF
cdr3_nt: TGTGCCAGCAGCCAAGGACAGGCAGTCTATGGCTACACCTTC

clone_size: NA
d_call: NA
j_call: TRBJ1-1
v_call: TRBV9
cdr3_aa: CASSVVTGAGSEAFF
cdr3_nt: TGTGCCAGCAGCGTAGTGACGGGGGCAGGGTCTGAAGCTTTCTTT

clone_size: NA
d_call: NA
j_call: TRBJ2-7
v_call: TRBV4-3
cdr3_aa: CASSQALSVSYEQYF
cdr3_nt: TGCGCCAGCAGCCAAGCCCTTAGCGTCTCCTACGAGCAGTACTTC

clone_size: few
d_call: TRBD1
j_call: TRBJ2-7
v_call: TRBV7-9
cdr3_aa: CASSRTGRSFYEQYF
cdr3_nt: TGTGCCAGCAGCCGGACAGGGCGATCATTCTACGAGCAGTACTTC

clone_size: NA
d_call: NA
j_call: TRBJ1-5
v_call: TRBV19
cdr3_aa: CASSMESNQPQHF
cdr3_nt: TGTGCCAGTAGTATGGAAAGCAATCAGCCCCAGCATTTT

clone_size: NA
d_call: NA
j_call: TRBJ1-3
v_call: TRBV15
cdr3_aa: CATSPNLGSGNTIYF
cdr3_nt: TGTGCCACCAGCCCAAACCTGGGCTCTGGAAACACCATATATTTT

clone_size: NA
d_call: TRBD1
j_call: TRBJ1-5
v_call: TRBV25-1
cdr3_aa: CASPTGGKDQPQHF
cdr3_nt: TGTGCCAGCCCGACAGGGGGAAAGGATCAGCCCCAGCATTTT

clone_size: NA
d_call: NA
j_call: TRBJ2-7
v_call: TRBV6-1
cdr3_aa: CASSEPGDLSYEQYF
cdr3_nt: TGTGCCAGCAGTGAGCCGGGCGACCTCTCCTACGAGCAGTACTTC

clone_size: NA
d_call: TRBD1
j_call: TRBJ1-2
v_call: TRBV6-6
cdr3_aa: CASTYEGAGPNGYTF
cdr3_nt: TGTGCCAGCACCTACGAGGGGGCAGGTCCCAATGGCTACACCTTC

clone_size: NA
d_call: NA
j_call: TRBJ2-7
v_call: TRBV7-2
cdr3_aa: CASSLAGLTYEQYF
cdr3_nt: TGTGCCAGCAGCTTAGCGGGCTTGACCTACGAGCAGTACTTC

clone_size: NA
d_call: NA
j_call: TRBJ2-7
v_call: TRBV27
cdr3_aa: CASSPRGFSYEQYF
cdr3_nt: TGTGCCAGCAGCCCCAGAGGCTTCTCCTACGAGCAGTACTTC

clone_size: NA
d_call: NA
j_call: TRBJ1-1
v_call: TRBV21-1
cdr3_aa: CATPEQGYTEAFF
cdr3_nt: TGTGCCACCCCCGAACAAGGATACACTGAAGCTTTCTTT

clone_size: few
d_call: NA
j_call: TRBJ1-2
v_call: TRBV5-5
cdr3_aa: CASSLDRAHYGYTF
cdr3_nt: TGTGCCAGCAGCTTGGACAGGGCTCACTATGGCTACACCTTC

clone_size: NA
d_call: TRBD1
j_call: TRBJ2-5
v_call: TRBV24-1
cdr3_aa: CATSAPGQQETQYF
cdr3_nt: TGTGCCACCAGCGCCCCGGGACAGCAAGAGACCCAGTACTTC

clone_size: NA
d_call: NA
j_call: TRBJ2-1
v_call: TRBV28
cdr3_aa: CASRGGQGYNEQFF
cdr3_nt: TGTGCCAGCAGGGGCGGACAAGGCTACAATGAGCAGTTCTTC

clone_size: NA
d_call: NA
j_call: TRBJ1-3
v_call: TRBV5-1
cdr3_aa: CASSLDTGTRDTIYF
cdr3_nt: TGCGCCAGCAGCTTGGATACAGGGACCCGGGACACCATATATTTT

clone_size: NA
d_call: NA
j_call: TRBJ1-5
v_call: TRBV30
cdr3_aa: CAWSEEGSQPQHF
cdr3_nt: TGTGCCTGGAGTGAGGAAGGAAGTCAGCCCCAGCATTTT

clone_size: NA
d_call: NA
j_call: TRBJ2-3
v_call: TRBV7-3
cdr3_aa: CASSAVYGTQYF
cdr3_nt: TGTGCCAGCAGCGCCGTCTATGGTACGCAGTATTTT

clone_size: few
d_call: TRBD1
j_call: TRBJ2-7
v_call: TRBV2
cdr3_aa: CASLGTVDYEQYF
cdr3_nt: TGTGCCAGCTTAGGGACAGTAGACTACGAGCAGTACTTC

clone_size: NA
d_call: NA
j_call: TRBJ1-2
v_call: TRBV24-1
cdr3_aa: CATSDLTGNYGYTF
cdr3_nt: TGTGCCACCAGTGATTTGACCGGAAACTATGGCTACACCTTC

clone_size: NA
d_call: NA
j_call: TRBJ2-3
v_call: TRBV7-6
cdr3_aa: CASRPSSTDTQYF
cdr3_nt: TGTGCCAGCAGGCCATCTAGCACAGATACGCAGTATTTT

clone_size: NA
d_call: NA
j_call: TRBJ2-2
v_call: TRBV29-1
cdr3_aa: CSVPGHDTGELFF
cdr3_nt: TGCAGCGTTCCCGGACACGACACCGGGGAGCTGTTTTTT

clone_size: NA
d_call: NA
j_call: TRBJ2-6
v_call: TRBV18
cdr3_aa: CASSPSTAGANVLTF
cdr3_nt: TGTGCCAGCTCACCCTCTACAGCTGGGGCCAACGTCCTGACTTTC

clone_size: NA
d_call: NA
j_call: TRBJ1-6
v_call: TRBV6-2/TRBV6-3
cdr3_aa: CASSRDFPPWTLHF
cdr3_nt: TGTGCCAGCAGCCGGGACTTTCCCCCTTGGACCCTCCACTTT

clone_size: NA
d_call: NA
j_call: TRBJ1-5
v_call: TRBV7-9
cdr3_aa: CASSFSGTEHNQPQHF
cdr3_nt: TGTGCCAGCAGCTTCTCGGGGACGGAGCACAATCAGCCCCAGCATTTT

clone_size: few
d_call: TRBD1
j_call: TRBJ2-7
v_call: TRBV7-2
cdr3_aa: CASSVMGQKTYEQYF
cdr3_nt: TGTGCCAGCAGCGTAATGGGACAGAAGACCTACGAGCAGTACTTC

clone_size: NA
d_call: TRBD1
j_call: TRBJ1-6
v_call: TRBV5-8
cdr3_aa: CASSLLQGVSPLHF
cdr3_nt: TGTGCCAGCAGCTTGTTGCAGGGGGTTTCACCCCTCCACTTT

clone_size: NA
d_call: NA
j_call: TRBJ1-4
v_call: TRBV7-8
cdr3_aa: CASSWSRGSNEKLFF
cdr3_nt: TGTGCCAGCAGCTGGTCTAGGGGGTCTAATGAAAAACTGTTTTTT

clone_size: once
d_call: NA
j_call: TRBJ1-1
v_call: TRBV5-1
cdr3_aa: CASSRDPSGTEAFF
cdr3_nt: TGCGCCAGCAGCCGTGACCCTTCGGGCACTGAAGCTTTCTTT

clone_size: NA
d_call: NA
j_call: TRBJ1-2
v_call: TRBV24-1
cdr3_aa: CATLEPMVGYTF
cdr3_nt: TGTGCCACCCTCGAGCCTATGGTAGGCTACACCTTC

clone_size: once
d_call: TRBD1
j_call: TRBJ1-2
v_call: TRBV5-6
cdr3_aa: CASRMLDRQNYGYTF
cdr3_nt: TGTGCCAGCAGGATGCTGGACAGGCAAAACTATGGCTACACCTTC

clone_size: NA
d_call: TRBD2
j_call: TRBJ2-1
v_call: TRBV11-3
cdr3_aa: CASRRGGRDKAYNEQFF
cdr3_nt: TGTGCCAGCAGGCGGGGTGGGAGGGATAAGGCCTACAATGAGCAGTTCTTC

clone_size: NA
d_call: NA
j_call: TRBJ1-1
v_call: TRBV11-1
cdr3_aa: CASSLEGWSTEAFF
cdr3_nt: TGTGCCAGCAGCTTAGAGGGCTGGAGCACTGAAGCTTTCTTT

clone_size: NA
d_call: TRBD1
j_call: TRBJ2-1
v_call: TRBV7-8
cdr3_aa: CASSSPRDRGFRWSYNEQFF
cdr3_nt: TGTGCCAGCAGCTCACCACGGGACAGGGGGTTTCGATGGTCCTACAATGAGCAGTTCTTC

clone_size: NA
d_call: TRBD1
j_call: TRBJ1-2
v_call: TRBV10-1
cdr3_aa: CARRTGVYGYTF
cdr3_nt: TGCGCCAGACGGACAGGGGTATATGGCTACACCTTC

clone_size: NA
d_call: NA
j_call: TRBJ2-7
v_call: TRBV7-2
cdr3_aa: CASSLSGPYEQYF
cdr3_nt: TGTGCCAGCAGCTTGTCAGGTCCCTACGAGCAGTACTTC

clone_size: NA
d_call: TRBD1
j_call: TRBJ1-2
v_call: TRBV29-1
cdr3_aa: CSVKGQGTSGYTF
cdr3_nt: TGCAGCGTTAAGGGACAGGGTACCTCTGGCTACACCTTC

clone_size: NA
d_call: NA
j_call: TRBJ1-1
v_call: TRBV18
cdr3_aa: CASSQITMNTEAFF
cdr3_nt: TGTGCCAGCTCACAGATAACTATGAACACTGAAGCTTTCTTT

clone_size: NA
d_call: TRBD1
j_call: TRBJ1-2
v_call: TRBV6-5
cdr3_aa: CASSYSRTGYGYTF
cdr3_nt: TGTGCCAGCAGTTACTCAAGGACAGGGTACGGCTACACCTTC

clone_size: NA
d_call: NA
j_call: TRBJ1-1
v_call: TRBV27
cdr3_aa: CASSPPGGTEAFF
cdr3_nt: TGTGCCAGCAGTCCGCCTGGGGGAACTGAAGCTTTCTTT

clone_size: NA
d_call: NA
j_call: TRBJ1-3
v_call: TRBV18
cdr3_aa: CASSPSRGSGNTIYF
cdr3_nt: TGTGCCAGCTCACCTTCGAGGGGGAGTGGAAACACCATATATTTT

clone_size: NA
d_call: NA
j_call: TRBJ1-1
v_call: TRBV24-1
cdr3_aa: CATSVSGTEAFF
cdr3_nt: TGTGCCACCAGTGTGTCAGGGACTGAAGCTTTCTTT

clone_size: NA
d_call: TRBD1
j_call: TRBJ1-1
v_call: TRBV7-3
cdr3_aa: CASSSQTGTNTEAFF
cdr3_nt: TGTGCCAGCAGCTCCCAGACAGGGACGAACACTGAAGCTTTCTTT

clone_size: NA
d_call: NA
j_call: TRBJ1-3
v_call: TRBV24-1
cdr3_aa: CATVRAGAGNTIYF
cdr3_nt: TGTGCCACCGTCAGGGCAGGGGCTGGAAACACCATATATTTT

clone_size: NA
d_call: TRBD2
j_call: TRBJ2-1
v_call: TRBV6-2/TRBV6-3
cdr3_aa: CASSPLGLALNEQFF
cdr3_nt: TGTGCCAGCAGCCCCCTGGGACTAGCCCTAAATGAGCAGTTCTTC

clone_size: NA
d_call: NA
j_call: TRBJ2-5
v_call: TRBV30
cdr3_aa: CAWSPTMETQYF
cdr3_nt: TGTGCCTGGAGTCCAACTATGGAGACCCAGTACTTC

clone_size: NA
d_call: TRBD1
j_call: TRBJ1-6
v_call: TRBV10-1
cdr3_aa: CASSRDRAYNSPLHF
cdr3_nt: TGCGCCAGCAGCCGGGACAGAGCGTATAATTCACCCCTCCACTTT

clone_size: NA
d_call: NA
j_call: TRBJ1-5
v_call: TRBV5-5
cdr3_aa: CASSLNPYSNQPQHF
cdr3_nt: TGTGCCAGTAGCTTGAACCCCTATAGCAATCAGCCCCAGCATTTT

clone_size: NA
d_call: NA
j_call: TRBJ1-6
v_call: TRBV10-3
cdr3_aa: CAISEAGTRNSPLHF
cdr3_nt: TGTGCCATCAGTGAGGCAGGGACGAGAAATTCACCCCTCCACTTT

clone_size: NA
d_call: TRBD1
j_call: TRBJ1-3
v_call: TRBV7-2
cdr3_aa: CASSLDRGFGNTIYF
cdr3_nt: TGTGCCAGCAGCTTGGACAGGGGGTTCGGAAACACCATATATTTT

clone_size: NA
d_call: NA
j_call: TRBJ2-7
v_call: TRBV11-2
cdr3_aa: CASSLEARAEQYF
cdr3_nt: TGTGCCAGCAGCTTAGAGGCGAGGGCCGAGCAGTACTTC

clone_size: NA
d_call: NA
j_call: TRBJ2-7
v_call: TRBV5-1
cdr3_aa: CASSGSTPGLRAYEQYF
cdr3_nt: TGCGCCAGCAGCGGGAGCACTCCGGGACTGAGAGCCTACGAGCAGTACTTC

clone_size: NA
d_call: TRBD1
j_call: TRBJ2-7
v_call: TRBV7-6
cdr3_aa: CASSLGAGGGYEQYF
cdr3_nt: TGTGCCAGCAGCTTAGGGGCAGGGGGCGGCTACGAGCAGTACTTC

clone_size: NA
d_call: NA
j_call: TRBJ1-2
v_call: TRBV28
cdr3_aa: CASSFLDGYGYTF
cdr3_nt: TGTGCCAGCAGTTTCCTGGACGGATATGGCTACACCTTC

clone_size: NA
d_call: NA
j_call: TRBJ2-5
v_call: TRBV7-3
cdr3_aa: CASSLMGAGEETQYF
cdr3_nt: TGTGCCAGCAGCTTAATGGGGGCAGGGGAGGAGACCCAGTACTTC